These 21 T cell receptor beta chains originate from one sample sequenced in a study of blood T cells in healthy people across ages. Alongside a J-beta primer mix, a sample-barcoded 5' primer served in a second PCR lasting about 6 to 11 cycles. TCRdb re-derived calls from the 5' RACE reads in MiXCR, one entry per CDR3 protein. This table has roughly 1.9 million distinct CDR3 sequences, more than 35% appearing once. Sequenced sample: blood. The origin of the receptors is a human donor in good health.

J is TRBJ1-1 and V is TRBV7-2; 7 nucleotides line up with TRBD1. This CDR3 contains 15 residues. The J segment lost 4 bases and the V segment lost 4 bases, leaving 9 bases of the junction unmatched. Per the germline V gene, CDR1 is SGHTA and CDR2 is FQGNSA. CDR3 DNA sequence: TGTGCCAGCAGCTCAAACAGGGGTGATAGCACTGAAGCTTTCTTT. Its translation: CASSSNRGDSTEAFF.

The V and J genes are TRBV20-1 and TRBJ2-7; the match to TRBD1 covers 8 bases. Trimming at V came to 2 bases and at J to 2 bases, leaving 8 bases not matched to a gene. CDR3 length: 15 residues. Germline values: CDR1 DFQATT, CDR2 SNEGSKA (reference sequence). The CDR3 DNA follows: TGCAGTGCTAGATTCGGTACAGGGGGTCCCTACGAGCAGTACTTC. Its translation: CSARFGTGGPYEQYF.

The chain couples TRBV14 to TRBJ1-2; a weak D match, TRBD1 (5 bases). The CDR3 has 14 amino acids. The germline V gene has CDR1 SGHDN and CDR2 FVKESK. Trimming shortened V by 1 base and J by 4 bases, and 10 bases separated the two germline ends. CDR3 nucleotide sequence: TGTGCCAGCAGCCAAGCCAATGGGGCCTATGGCTACACCTTC. Amino acids: CASSQANGAYGYTF.

This clonotype was recorded a few times. The rearrangement joins TRBV10-3 to TRBJ2-3, with 11 nucleotides matching TRBD2. V gave up 0 bases and J gave up 2 bases; unmatched junction bases: 4. There are 17 residues in the CDR3. Germline-derived CDR1 and CDR2 are ENHRY and SYGVKD. CDR3 amino acids: CAISESTSGVTTDTQYF. CDR3 DNA: TGTGCCATCAGTGAGTCGACTAGCGGGGTGACCACAGATACGCAGTATTTT.

CDR3 DNA: TGTGCCATCAGTGAATGGCCCAGGGGGCGGGAGACCCAGTACTTC. Its protein is CAISEWPRGRETQYF. The rearrangement links TRBV10-3 to TRBJ2-5; 8 bases map to TRBD1. The CDR3 totals 15 residues. J lost 5 bases, V lost 3 bases, and 8 bases had no gene match. In germline, CDR1 is ENHRY, CDR2 SYGVKD.

The V and J genes are TRBV7-3 and TRBJ1-5, with D perhaps matching TRBD1 (6 bases). The CDR3 loop spans 14 amino acids. Between the trimmed V and J ends, which lost 5 bases and 6 bases, there was a span of 14 bases. Germline assignment: CDR1 SGHTA and CDR2 FQGTGA. The CDR3 bases are TGTGCCAGCAGCCCGACCCCGACAGGTCAGCCCCAGCATTTT. Its translation is CASSPTPTGQPQHF. The full variable domain, rest sourced from reference TRBV7-3 and TRBJ1-5, is GAGVSQTPSNKVTEKGKYVELRCDPISGHTALYWYRQSLGQGPEFLIYFQGTGAADDSGLPNDRFFAVRPEGSVSTLKIQRTERGDSAVYLCASSPTPTGQPQHFGDGTRLSIL.

This clonotype was found a few times. The gene calls are TRBV20-1 and TRBJ1-5; D is uncertain. The ends were cut back, 3 bases at V and 4 bases at J, with 10 bases in the middle. Germline V gene lookup returns CDR1 DFQATT and CDR2 SNEGSKA (reference sequence). This CDR3 has 13 residues. The CDR3 coding sequence is TGCAGTGCTAGTCGAGGGATAAATCAGCCCCAGCATTTT. Translated, it gives CSASRGINQPQHF.

This clonotype showed up just a few times. The rearrangement joins TRBV20-1 to TRBJ2-7; D is possibly TRBD1 (6 bases). Trimming took off 1 base at V and 6 bases at J, with 19 bases between the two ends. Per germline, CDR1 DFQATT and CDR2 SNEGSKA (reference sequence). The CDR3 is made up of 15 amino acids. The DNA for the CDR3 is TGCAGTGCTAGAGTACCGAGAGGGGGACAAGGCGAGCAGTACTTC. Amino acid sequence: CSARVPRGGQGEQYF.

The chain uses TRBV12-3 or TRBV12-4 and TRBJ2-5, with 8 nucleotides matching TRBD1. V dropped 6 bases and J dropped 5; count of bases not matched to a gene: 8. The CDR3 runs to 14 residues. The CDR3 is CASSRTGFGETQYF. For the CDR3, the DNA is TGTGCCAGCAGCAGGACAGGGTTCGGGGAGACCCAGTACTTC.

This clonotype has only a few counts. The gene calls are TRBV12-3 or TRBV12-4 and TRBJ2-3; D remains ambiguous. The CDR3 length is 14 residues. Trimming removed 8 bases from V and 0 bases from J, with 12 bases in between. CDR3 sequence: CASAISASTDTQYF. For the CDR3, the DNA is TGTGCCAGCGCCATTTCCGCTAGCACAGATACGCAGTATTTT.

The V and J genes are TRBV7-2 and TRBJ2-4, with 7 nucleotides matching TRBD1. The J call may not be correct, given that the DNA end is closer to TRBJ2-7. This CDR3 contains 16 residues. Germline values: CDR1 SGHTA, CDR2 FQGNSA. The CDR3 DNA is TGTGCCAGCAGCGGCCAAAAGGGGGCCTACTCCTACGAGCAGTACTTC. Translation: CASSGQKGAYSYEQYF.

The chain joins TRBV7-9 to TRBJ2-5; weak D call: TRBD2 (6 bases). Trimming took off 0 bases at V and 5 bases at J, with 13 bases between the two ends. Germline loops: CDR1 SEHNR, CDR2 FQNEAQ (reference sequence). The CDR3 sequence is 15 residues long. DNA for the CDR3: TGTGCCAGCAGCTTAGCGGGCAGGGCGGGGGAGACCCAGTACTTC. Translating gives CASSLAGRAGETQYF. Based on the CDR3 plus reference TRBV7-9 and TRBJ2-5, the full variable domain is DTGVSQNPRHKITKRGQNVTFRCDPISEHNRLYWYRQTLGQGPEFLTYFQNEAQLEKSRLLSDRFSAERPKGSFSTLEIQRTEQGDSAMYLCASSLAGRAGETQYFGPGTRLLVL.

The J gene is TRBJ2-1, the V gene TRBV28, with D perhaps matching TRBD2 (6 bases). Trimming took 6 bases from V and 10 from J, leaving 13 bases between them. Per germline, CDR1 MDHEN and CDR2 SYDVKM. The CDR3 is made up of 12 amino acids. The CDR3 loop reads CASSQNSGEQFF. The DNA for the CDR3 is TGTGCCAGCAGCCAAAACAGCGGGGAGCAGTTCTTC. The full variable domain, rest sourced from reference TRBV28 and TRBJ2-1, is DVKVTQSSRYLVKRTGEKVFLECVQDMDHENMFWYRQDPGLGLRLIYFSYDVKMKEKGDIPEGYSVSREKKERFSLILESASTNQTSMYLCASSQNSGEQFFGPGTRLTVL.

This clonotype was picked up a small number of times. The chain couples TRBV29-1 to TRBJ1-1; no definite D call. V was pared by 6 bases and J by 2 bases, with 13 bases between. The CDR3 is 13 residues long. Germline loops: CDR1 SQVTM, CDR2 ANQGSEA. The CDR3 region has the DNA TGCAGCGTATGGCCCTTGGGAAACACTGAAGCTTTCTTT. Protein product: CSVWPLGNTEAFF. Based on the CDR3 plus reference TRBV29-1 and TRBJ1-1, the full variable domain is SAVISQKPSRDICQRGTSLTIQCQVDSQVTMMFWYRQQPGQSLTLIATANQGSEATYESGFVIDKFPISRPNLTFSTLTVSNMSPEDSSIYLCSVWPLGNTEAFFGQGTRLTVV.

The V gene is TRBV20-1, the J gene TRBJ2-1; D may correspond to TRBD1 or TRBD2 (5 bases each). Trimming took 6 bases from V and 9 from J, leaving 15 bases between them. Germline V lookup: CDR1 DFQATT, CDR2 SNEGSKA (reference sequence). The CDR3 extends over 12 amino acids. Here the CDR3 reads CSAFHWGSEQFF. DNA of the CDR3: TGCAGTGCGTTCCACTGGGGGTCTGAGCAGTTCTTC.

The rearrangement joins TRBV7-2 to TRBJ2-1, with 9 bases that match TRBD1. TRBJ2-7 matches the DNA end more closely, so the J call is doubtful. Germline assignment: CDR1 SGHTA and CDR2 FQGNSA. CDR3 size: 16 residues. The CDR3 sequence is CASSPWTGALRNEQYF. The DNA for the CDR3 is TGTGCCAGCAGCCCCTGGACAGGGGCCTTACGGAATGAGCAGTACTTC.

V is TRBV21-1 and J is TRBJ2-1; the table's D call TRBD1 went unverified against the DNA. TRBV21-1 has pseudogene status. The CDR3 is 14 residues long. In nucleotides, the CDR3 is TGTGCCAGCAGCGGACGACAGGGGGCGGATGAGCAGTTCTTC. Amino acid sequence: CASSGRQGADEQFF.

This clonotype was recorded only once. The chain has TRBV7-9 and TRBJ2-7, with 8 bases identical to TRBD1. The V gene's germline CDR1 is SEHNR and CDR2 FQNEAQ (reference sequence). V shed 5 bases, J shed 3 bases, and the junction held 9 bases outside the gene matches. CDR3 size: 15 residues. As DNA, the CDR3 is TGTGCCAGCAGCCCTGGGACAGGTCGGGTCTACGAGCAGTACTTC. It yields the protein CASSPGTGRVYEQYF.

In its sample, this clonotype was seen a few times. The V and J genes are TRBV24-1 and TRBJ2-3; a weak D match, TRBD2 (6 bases). Trimming shortened V by 0 bases and J by 4 bases, and 16 bases separated the two germline ends. The V gene's germline CDR1 is KGHDR and CDR2 SFDVKD. This CDR3 contains 17 residues. The CDR3 spells CATSDLGDLGDSDTQYF. The CDR3 DNA is TGTGCCACCAGTGATTTGGGTGATCTGGGGGACTCAGATACGCAGTATTTT.

This clonotype was seen only a few times. The gene calls are TRBV29-1 and TRBJ2-1; 9 bases agree with TRBD1. CDR1 is SQVTM, CDR2 ANQGSEA, per germline. The CDR3 length is 14 residues. J was trimmed by 7 bases and V by 7 bases; bases with no gene match: 11. The CDR3 nucleotides read TGCAGCGGCAGTGGGGGACAGGGCACGAATGAGCAGTTCTTC. Translation: CSGSGGQGTNEQFF.

This sequence joins TRBV6-5 and TRBJ2-1, with D unresolved. This CDR3 comprises 14 residues. The V gene lost 0 bases and the J gene lost 5 bases, with 8 bases spanning the gap. CDR1 and CDR2 (germline): MNHEY, SVGAGI. CDR3 amino acids: CASSYSMGDNEQFF. The CDR3 DNA sequence: TGTGCCAGCAGTTACTCGATGGGTGACAATGAGCAGTTCTTC.